These 8 T cell receptor beta chains came from one sample sequenced in a study of blood T cell repertoires in COVID-19. Repertoires were generated with immunoSEQ multiplex PCR, while TCRdb's copy carries only in-frame clones and drops some. The sample yields 45,000 to 70,000 clones, 75% to 90% seen once. Sequenced material: peripheral blood. These receptors all stem from a woman older than 75 with COVID-19, enrolled during active disease.

The chain links TRBV19 to TRBJ1-6; tentative D call: TRBD1 (6 bases). Trimming pared 3 bases from V and 0 bases from J, leaving 15 bases between. Germline V gene data show CDR1 as LNHDA and CDR2 as SQIVND (reference sequence). The CDR3 is made up of 18 amino acids. The CDR3 sequence: CASSMTHQGSSYNSPLHF. CDR3 nucleotide sequence: TGTGCCAGTAGTATGACCCATCAGGGGAGCTCCTATAATTCACCCCTCCACTTT. The whole variable domain, remainder taken from reference TRBV19 and TRBJ1-6, is DGGITQSPKYLFRKEGQNVTLSCEQNLNHDAMYWYRQDPGQGLRLIYYSQIVNDFQKGDIAEGYSVSREKKESFPLTVTSAQKNPTAFYLCASSMTHQGSSYNSPLHFGNGTRLTVT.

The chain combines TRBV3-1 (or the pseudogene TRBV3-2) with TRBJ2-7; D perhaps matches TRBD2 (5 bases). This CDR3 comprises 12 residues. Germline CDR1 is LGHDT and CDR2 is YNNKEL (reference sequence). With 4 bases removed from V and 9 bases from J, the gap between germline ends came to 13 bases. The CDR3 DNA follows: TGTGCCAGCAGCCTCTCCGGGGTCAGGCAGTACTTC. It codes for CASSLSGVRQYF.

The rearrangement joins TRBV2 to TRBJ2-1; 9 bases fit TRBD2. CDR1 and CDR2 from the germline V gene are SNHLY and FYNNEI. This CDR3 has 13 residues. The CDR3 reads CASGGVIANEQFF. Written as DNA, the CDR3 is TGTGCTAGCGGGGGCGTAATCGCCAATGAGCAGTTCTTC. Together with reference TRBV2 and TRBJ2-1, the CDR3 gives the full variable domain: EPEVTQTPSHQVTQMGQEVILRCVPISNHLYFYWYRQILGQKVEFLVSFYNNEISEKSEIFDDQFSVERPDGSNFTLKIRSTKLEDSAMYFCASGGVIANEQFFGPGTRLTVL.

The chain employs TRBV12-5 and TRBJ2-5; D unresolved. This CDR3 region has 13 residues. V was cut by 1 base and J by 3 bases, with 6 bases left in between. CDR1 and CDR2 from the germline V gene are LGHNT and FRNRAP. CDR3 nucleotide sequence: TGTGCTAGTGGTTTGGGGCCCAAAGAGACCCAGTACTTC. Encoded protein: CASGLGPKETQYF.

V is TRBV6-5 and J is TRBJ1-1; 11 bases align to TRBD1. The J segment lost 5 bases and the V segment lost 0 bases, leaving 5 bases of the junction unmatched. CDR3 size: 16 residues. Per the germline V gene, CDR1 is MNHEY and CDR2 is SVGAGI. The DNA of the CDR3 is TGTGCCAGCAGTTACTCGGTCGGGACAGGGGGTACTGAAGCTTTCTTT. It specifies CASSYSVGTGGTEAFF.

V and J are TRBV15 and TRBJ2-5; 10 bases map to TRBD1. This CDR3 has 15 residues. In germline, CDR1 is LNHNV, CDR2 YYDKDF (reference sequence). The V and J ends lost 5 bases and 2 bases, in that order; junction bases with no gene match: 5. CDR3 DNA: TGTGCCACCAGCTCGGACAGGGGGGTTCAAGAGACCCAGTACTTC. Its protein product is CATSSDRGVQETQYF.

The V and J genes are TRBV5-4 and TRBJ2-3; 7 nucleotides agree with TRBD1. CDR1 SGHNT and CDR2 YYREEE come from the germline V gene (reference sequence). V trimming: 4 bases; J trimming: 4 bases; junction bases outside the gene matches: 6. The CDR3 sequence is 14 residues long. CDR3 DNA sequence: TGTGCCAGCAGCCCCCCAGGGGGACCAGATACGCAGTATTTT. It yields the protein CASSPPGGPDTQYF. Complete variable domain (other parts from reference TRBV5-4 and TRBJ2-3): ETGVTQSPTHLIKTRGQQVTLRCSSQSGHNTVSWYQQALGQGPQFIFQYYREEENGRGNFPPRFSGLQFPNYSSELNVNALELDDSALYLCASSPPGGPDTQYFGPGTRLTVL.

CDR3 nucleotides: TGTGCCAGTAGTATCTATCTGAACACTGAAGCTTTCTTT. This translates into CASSIYLNTEAFF. V usage is TRBV19 and J usage is TRBJ1-1, with D uncertain. The CDR3 is 13 amino acids. V was trimmed by 3 bases and J by 0 bases, leaving 5 bases between them. Germline-derived CDR1 and CDR2 are LNHDA and SQIVND (reference sequence). Complete variable domain (other parts from reference TRBV19 and TRBJ1-1): DGGITQSPKYLFRKEGQNVTLSCEQNLNHDAMYWYRQDPGQGLRLIYYSQIVNDFQKGDIAEGYSVSREKKESFPLTVTSAQKNPTAFYLCASSIYLNTEAFFGQGTRLTVV.